This T cell receptor beta chain was documented in a study of PD-L1 blockade in urothelial cancer. Study information: Median blood clonality was roughly 0.072, with 80,000 to 100,000 unique TCRs.

The germline gives CDR1 SGHTA, CDR2 FQGNSA. The V end was cut by 4 bases, the J end by 1 base, with 7 bases between. The CDR3 is 13 residues long. Documented time point: peripheral blood 6 weeks after treatment start. Peripheral blood mononuclear cells were collected from every patient before and during treatment, yielding between 1 and 8 samples per patient. Spiking each PCR with synthetic TCR analog templates was performed. Sequenced by immunoSEQ multiplex PCR; TCRdb stores in-frame clones only, minus some. Of about 30,000 clones listed, about four fifths are singletons. The sample consisted of PBMCs, taken around atezolizumab (anti-PD-L1) treatment. The origin of this receptor is a man aged 70-80 years with urothelial cancer. This chain links TRBV7-2 with TRBJ1-1; D is perhaps TRBD1 (5 bases). Here the CDR3 reads CASSYQGNTEAFF. As DNA, the CDR3 is TGTGCCAGCAGCTACCAGGGGAACACTGAAGCTTTCTTT.